This T cell receptor beta chain was sequenced for a study of PD-L1 blockade in urothelial cancer. As for the study in general: Blood analysis took place 3 weeks (second dose) and 6 weeks after treatment start.

This CDR3 region has 15 residues. Germline V CDR1 and CDR2: KGHSH, LQKENI. The V gene lost 3 bases and the J gene lost 2 bases, with 11 bases spanning the gap. Clones were sequenced by immunoSEQ multiplex PCR, and TCRdb holds only the in-frame ones, with some missing. Of 70,000 to 85,000 clones in the sample, roughly 90% were seen once. This clone came up once. Documented time point: pretreatment peripheral blood. The sequencing here drew on PBMCs, taken around atezolizumab (anti-PD-L1) treatment. The sequence was obtained from a man aged 70-80 years with urothelial cancer. The rearrangement joins TRBV18 to TRBJ1-5; no definite D call. Here the CDR3 DNA reads TGTGCCAGCTCACCTCGAGCGGGTGGCAATCAGCCCCAGCATTTT. Protein: CASSPRAGGNQPQHF.